This entry lists 18 T cell receptor beta chains sequenced from one sample in a study of CD8+CD57+ T cells in acquired aplastic anemia. The authors sequenced patients whose flow cytometry had shown CD8+CD57+ cell expansion. Genomic DNA, serving as template, underwent TCR beta VDJ and CDR3 profiling. Each CDR3 protein gets one entry after TCRdb re-called the reads with MiXCR. The table records 150,000 to 200,000 distinct CDR3 sequences, 55% to 65% of them present only once. The sequencing sample was made of sorted CD4+, CD8+, or CD8+CD57+ T cells (not recorded which) from PBMCs. The receptor source for this set is a human donor with aplastic anemia.

The rearrangement links TRBV25-1 to TRBJ2-1, with TRBD1 matching over 8 bases. The CDR3 length is 16 residues. The J segment lost 5 bases and the V segment lost 2 bases, leaving 8 bases of the junction unmatched. Germline CDR1 reads MGHDK; CDR2 reads SYGVNS. This CDR3 is CASSEVGWTGHNEQFF. The DNA for the CDR3 is TGTGCCAGCAGTGAAGTTGGTTGGACAGGGCACAATGAGCAGTTCTTC. The full variable domain, rest sourced from reference TRBV25-1 and TRBJ2-1, is EADIYQTPRYLVIGTGKKITLECSQTMGHDKMYWYQQDPGMELHLIHYSYGVNSTEKGDLSSESTVSRIRTEHFPLTLESARPSHTSQYLCASSEVGWTGHNEQFFGPGTRLTVL.

The sample holds many counts of this clonotype. This chain links TRBV16 with TRBJ1-1; possibly TRBD1 for D (6 bases). Germline CDR1 reads KGHSY; CDR2 reads FQNENV. The CDR3 covers 15 residues. Trimming stripped 5 bases from V and 0 bases from J, with 13 bases between. CDR3 sequence reads: CASSSRGLLNTEAFF. The CDR3 nucleotides read TGTGCCAGCAGCTCCAGGGGACTTTTGAACACTGAAGCTTTCTTT.

This clonotype was counted at least ten times. The chain recombines TRBV7-9 with TRBJ2-7; unclear D gene. Germline assignment: CDR1 SEHNR and CDR2 FQNEAQ (reference sequence). This CDR3 contains 12 residues. Trimming removed 3 bases at V and 6 bases at J, with 9 bases between. As DNA, the CDR3 is TGTGCCAGCAGCTTCCCACTACGCGAGCAGTACTTC. Residues: CASSFPLREQYF.

This sequence joins TRBV7-2 and TRBJ2-1; 9 bases align to TRBD2. Trimming removed 3 bases from V and 8 bases from J; junction bases left unmatched: 11. Germline V lookup: CDR1 SGHTA, CDR2 FQGNSA. This CDR3 contains 16 residues. The DNA of the CDR3 is TGTGCCAGCAGCTTGGGGGTCGAGCGGGGGGCGCATGAGCAGTTCTTC. Translation: CASSLGVERGAHEQFF. Based on the CDR3 plus reference TRBV7-2 and TRBJ2-1, the full variable domain is GAGVSQSPSNKVTEKGKDVELRCDPISGHTALYWYRQSLGQGLEFLIYFQGNSAPDKSGLPSDRFSAERTGGSVSTLTIQRTQQEDSAVYLCASSLGVERGAHEQFFGPGTRLTVL.

The chain joins TRBV20-1 to TRBJ2-5; maybe TRBD2 (5 bases). CDR1 DFQATT and CDR2 SNEGSKA come from the germline V gene (reference sequence). Trimming left V 0 bases short and J 1 base short, with 15 bases between. CDR3 length: 16 residues. CDR3 protein: CSARDLSEESQETQYF. The DNA for the CDR3 is TGCAGTGCTAGAGATCTTAGCGAGGAATCCCAAGAGACCCAGTACTTC.

V is TRBV20-1 and J is TRBJ2-7; TRBD2 matches 7 bases. CDR1 and CDR2 from the germline V gene are DFQATT and SNEGSKA (reference sequence). This CDR3 has 13 residues. V lost 4 bases to trimming and J lost 7 bases; unmatched junction nucleotides: 10. This CDR3 is CSATEAGVDEQYV. For the CDR3, the DNA is TGCAGTGCTACCGAGGCGGGGGTGGATGAGCAGTACGTC.

This clonotype was counted at least ten times. The chain combines TRBV5-1 with TRBJ2-3; 9 bases match TRBD1. The CDR3 extends over 15 amino acids. Germline loops: CDR1 SGHRS, CDR2 YFSETQ. V lost 3 bases and J lost 3; bases outside the gene matches: 5. The CDR3 reads CASSSRDRVTDTQYF. The CDR3 region has the DNA TGCGCCAGCAGCTCCCGGGACAGGGTAACAGATACGCAGTATTTT.

This chain links TRBV12-3 or TRBV12-4 with TRBJ2-3; D gene uncertain. The CDR3 sequence is 16 residues long. The germline V and J ends were trimmed by 3 bases and 6 bases, with 19 bases remaining between them. CDR3 loop: CASSFKAGRWLDTQYF. The CDR3 DNA follows: TGTGCCAGCAGTTTCAAAGCCGGGCGATGGCTGGATACGCAGTATTTT.

The chain carries TRBV12-3 or TRBV12-4 and TRBJ1-1, with no clear D. The V end lost 1 base, the J end lost 4 bases, and 13 bases lay between the germline ends. The CDR3 extends over 15 amino acids. The CDR3 DNA is TGTGCCAGCAGTTTAGGGGGAGGAATCGGCACTGAAGCTTTCTTT. This translates into CASSLGGGIGTEAFF.

The CDR3 region is CASSPDWDREEKLFF. CDR3 DNA sequence: TGCGCCAGCAGCCCAGATTGGGACAGGGAGGAAAAACTGTTTTTT. This rearrangement joins TRBV5-1 to TRBJ1-4; 9 positions agree with TRBD1. The J segment lost 8 bases and the V segment lost 4 bases, leaving 9 bases of the junction unmatched. The CDR3 covers 15 residues. Germline V gives CDR1 SGHRS, CDR2 YFSETQ.

This sequence joins TRBV10-1 and TRBJ2-7; TRBD1 matches 7 bases. The CDR3 extends over 15 amino acids. Germline assignment: CDR1 WNHNN and CDR2 SYGVQD (reference sequence). The V gene end was trimmed by 6 bases and the J gene end by 0 bases; junction bases not matched to a gene: 8. The CDR3 DNA is TGCGCCAGCAGCTTGGTTACAGGGGCCTCCTACGAGCAGTACTTC. This encodes CASSLVTGASYEQYF.

This sequence joins TRBV9 and TRBJ2-5; perhaps TRBD1 as D (6 bases). This CDR3 region has 13 residues. Trimming removed 0 bases at V and 4 bases at J, with 7 bases between. Germline values: CDR1 SGDLS, CDR2 YYNGEE. CDR3 amino acids: CASSVGTAETQYF. The CDR3 coding sequence is TGTGCCAGCAGCGTAGGGACAGCAGAGACCCAGTACTTC.

In this sample, this clonotype turned up many times. The rearrangement links TRBV7-9 to TRBJ1-3; no clear D. The CDR3 consists of 13 residues. Trimming removed 5 bases from V and 0 bases from J, with 5 bases in between. Germline values: CDR1 SEHNR, CDR2 FQNEAQ (reference sequence). CDR3 sequence: CASSPPSGNTIYF. CDR3 coding DNA: TGTGCCAGCAGCCCCCCCTCTGGAAACACCATATATTTT.

This clonotype was counted a few times. This chain joins TRBV9 and TRBJ2-7; either TRBD1 or TRBD2 may fit D (5 bases each). Germline CDR1 SGDLS, CDR2 YYNGEE. Trimming removed 4 bases from V and 0 bases from J, with 11 bases in between. This CDR3 comprises 14 residues. As DNA, the CDR3 is TGTGCCAGCAGCCCGGGACGGACCTCCTACGAGCAGTACTTC. It is translated as CASSPGRTSYEQYF.

The sample holds one count of this clonotype. CDR3 loop: CDRGGNGVRAFF. The DNA for the CDR3 is TGTGACCGCGGGGGTAACGGTGTGCGAGCTTTCTTT. The chain has TRBV2 and TRBJ1-1; TRBD1 is a possible D gene (5 bases). CDR3 size: 12 residues. Germline V gene data show CDR1 as SNHLY and CDR2 as FYNNEI.

The V and J genes are TRBV12-3 or TRBV12-4 and TRBJ1-2; no clear D. Trimming cost V 6 bases and J 0 bases, with 8 bases left between them. The CDR3 has 13 amino acids. This CDR3 reads CASRPPANYGYTF. The DNA for the CDR3 is TGTGCCAGCAGACCACCAGCTAACTATGGCTACACCTTC.

The chain uses TRBV2 and TRBJ1-1, with a tentative D call TRBD1 (5 bases). Deletions cut 7 bases from V and 2 bases from J, with 14 bases between. CDR1 is SNHLY, CDR2 FYNNEI, per germline. The CDR3 consists of 14 residues. CDR3 region: CASTLLDSNTEAFF. In DNA, the CDR3 is TGTGCCAGCACCCTTTTAGACAGTAACACTGAAGCTTTCTTT.

The chain has TRBV19 and TRBJ2-5, with TRBD2 matching over 12 bases. The V and J ends lost 1 base and 2 bases, in that order; junction bases with no gene match: 2. Germline assignment: CDR1 LNHDA and CDR2 SQIVND (reference sequence). The CDR3 totals 16 residues. In DNA form, the CDR3 reads TGTGCCAGTAGTATAGTCCTAGCGGGGGGGCAAGAGACCCAGTACTTC. Amino acids: CASSIVLAGGQETQYF.